Below, 20 T cell receptor beta chains from the same sample are listed, as sequenced in a study of cytomegalovirus exposure and HLA in healthy donors. PCR employed 60 Vbeta and 13 Jbeta primers. Libraries were prepared by immunoSEQ multiplex PCR; TCRdb keeps only in-frame clonotypes and omits some of them. Of roughly 140,000 clones in the sample, around 79% were seen once. Sequencing used PBMCs. The receptors were gathered from a male donor in good health and CMV-seronegative.

This chain links TRBV5-6 with TRBJ1-6; 10 positions match TRBD1. There are 19 residues in the CDR3. The V gene end was trimmed by 3 bases and the J gene end by 0 bases; junction bases not matched to a gene: 9. From germline, CDR1 is SGHDT and CDR2 YYEEEE. CDR3 nucleotide sequence: TGTGCCAGCAGCTCCCGGGACAGGGGTCGAAGCTCCTATAATTCACCCCTCCACTTT. Protein sequence: CASSSRDRGRSSYNSPLHF. Full variable domain (outside the CDR3, taken from reference TRBV5-6 and TRBJ1-6): DAGVTQSPTHLIKTRGQQVTLRCSPKSGHDTVSWYQQALGQGPQFIFQYYEEEERQRGNFPDRFSGHQFPNYSSELNVNALLLGDSALYLCASSSRDRGRSSYNSPLHFGNGTRLTVT.

The chain carries TRBV27 and TRBJ1-5; TRBD1 agrees at 7 bases. The CDR3 sequence is 18 residues long. Germline V CDR1 and CDR2: MNHEY, SMNVEV (reference sequence). Losses at the gene ends were 2 bases for V and 0 bases for J; bases not matched to a gene: 10. CDR3 sequence: CASSLRGPGQYSNQPQHF. The CDR3 coding sequence is TGTGCCAGCAGTTTAAGGGGACCGGGACAGTATAGCAATCAGCCCCAGCATTTT.

The V call is TRBV27, the J call TRBJ2-5; the D gene is possibly TRBD1 (6 bases). Germline V gene lookup returns CDR1 MNHEY and CDR2 SMNVEV (reference sequence). Trimming took off 6 bases at V and 1 base at J, with 18 bases between the two ends. The CDR3 has 16 amino acids. The chain's CDR3 is CASRQDTTGSQETQYF. The CDR3 DNA follows: TGTGCCAGCAGACAAGACACCACAGGGAGCCAAGAGACCCAGTACTTC.

The chain combines TRBV7-9 with TRBJ2-5; a possible D gene is TRBD1 (5 bases). The germline V and J ends were trimmed by 5 bases and 5 bases, with 18 bases remaining between them. This CDR3 spans 15 amino acids. CDR1 is SEHNR and CDR2 is FQNEAQ in the germline V gene (reference sequence). The CDR3 here is CASSQDSVAGETQYF. CDR3 bases: TGTGCCAGCAGCCAAGACAGCGTCGCAGGGGAGACCCAGTACTTC.

The chain employs TRBV7-2 and TRBJ1-4; D may be TRBD1 (5 bases). The CDR3 is made up of 17 amino acids. Deletions cut 4 bases from V and 0 bases from J, with 15 bases between. The germline V gene encodes CDR1 SGHTA and CDR2 FQGNSA. DNA for the CDR3: TGTGCCAGCAGCTCCCAATGGCAGGGTGCAACTAATGAAAAACTGTTTTTT. Protein: CASSSQWQGATNEKLFF.

This rearrangement joins TRBV29-1 to TRBJ2-1; D gene ambiguous. V dropped 1 base and J dropped 6 bases, with 16 bases sitting between them. Germline V CDR1 and CDR2: SQVTM, ANQGSEA. The length of the CDR3 is 15 residues. CDR3 amino acids: CSVEVMARQSNEQFF. The CDR3, as DNA: TGCAGCGTTGAAGTAATGGCGAGACAATCCAATGAGCAGTTCTTC.

V is TRBV28 and J is TRBJ2-7; tentatively, D is TRBD2 (6 bases). Trimming left V 6 bases short and J 6 bases short, with 21 bases between. CDR3 size: 15 residues. Per germline, CDR1 MDHEN and CDR2 SYDVKM. Here the CDR3 reads CASRDSGTRRLEQYF. CDR3 coding DNA: TGTGCCAGCAGAGATTCCGGGACTCGACGCCTCGAGCAGTACTTC. Variable domain in full (rest from reference TRBV28 and TRBJ2-7): DVKVTQSSRYLVKRTGEKVFLECVQDMDHENMFWYRQDPGLGLRLIYFSYDVKMKEKGDIPEGYSVSREKKERFSLILESASTNQTSMYLCASRDSGTRRLEQYFGPGTRLTVT.

The chain uses TRBV7-8 and TRBJ2-1; D is unclear. The V and J ends lost 1 base and 4 bases respectively, with 17 bases between them. The CDR3 extends over 17 amino acids. Looked up from germline, CDR1 is SGHVS and CDR2 is FQNEAQ. This chain's CDR3 is CASSLEPAVQRYNEQFF. The CDR3 DNA sequence: TGTGCCAGCAGCTTAGAGCCGGCCGTGCAGCGATACAATGAGCAGTTCTTC.

V and J are TRBV5-5 and TRBJ1-5; D call uncertain. CDR3 length equals 14 residues. V lost 0 bases and J lost 1, with 5 bases in between. The V gene's germline CDR1 is SGHKS and CDR2 YYEKEE (reference sequence). CDR3 DNA: TGTGCCAGCAGCTTGGCTTTCAGCAATCAGCCCCAGCATTTT. It is translated as CASSLAFSNQPQHF.

A single count supports this clone. This sequence joins TRBV27 and TRBJ1-1; D is unresolved. Trimming took off 7 bases at V and 1 base at J, with 10 bases between the two ends. This CDR3 has 13 residues. The V gene's germline CDR1 is MNHEY and CDR2 SMNVEV (reference sequence). The CDR3 loop is CASKLTGNTEAFF. CDR3 coding DNA: TGTGCCAGCAAACTAACGGGGAACACTGAAGCTTTCTTT.

This rearrangement joins TRBV2 to TRBJ2-5; 12 positions match TRBD2. In germline, CDR1 is SNHLY, CDR2 FYNNEI. V gave up 7 bases and J gave up 9 bases; unmatched junction bases: 9. The CDR3 totals 14 residues. DNA of the CDR3: TGTGCCAGCACCTTTGCTAGCGGGGGGGTCGCCCAGTACTTC. Translation: CASTFASGGVAQYF.

This rearrangement joins TRBV6-6 to TRBJ1-1; D remains ambiguous. CDR1 is MNHNY, CDR2 SVGAGI, per germline (reference sequence). Deletions cut 0 bases from V and 10 bases from J, with 15 bases between. This CDR3 contains 14 residues. The CDR3 nucleotides read TGTGCCAGCAGTTACTCCGGGGAGGCGGGGAGAGCTTTCTTT. Protein product: CASSYSGEAGRAFF.

J is TRBJ2-5 and V is TRBV9; TRBD2 agrees at 7 bases. CDR1 and CDR2 (germline): SGDLS, YYNGEE. The J segment lost 1 base and the V segment lost 4 bases, leaving 7 bases of the junction unmatched. This CDR3 contains 15 residues. Written as DNA, the CDR3 is TGTGCCAGCAGCACCCGGGACTACAGCCAAGAGACCCAGTACTTC. Its translation: CASSTRDYSQETQYF.

This clone came up a few times. V usage is TRBV13 and J usage is TRBJ1-1, with unresolved D. Trimming took 5 bases from V and 3 from J, leaving 10 bases between them. This CDR3 contains 13 residues. The germline CDR1 and CDR2 sequences are PRHDT and FYEKMQ (reference sequence). CDR3 loop: CASSAYRDTEAFF. In DNA form, the CDR3 reads TGTGCCAGCAGCGCCTATCGGGACACTGAAGCTTTCTTT.

The rearrangement uses TRBV7-8 and TRBJ1-4, with D unresolved. There are 14 residues in the CDR3. V dropped 2 bases and J dropped 3 bases, with 7 bases sitting between them. CDR1 is SGHVS and CDR2 is FQNEAQ in the germline V gene. DNA of the CDR3: TGTGCCAGCAGCTTACCGGGATCTAATGAAAAACTGTTTTTT. It yields the protein CASSLPGSNEKLFF. The variable domain in full, completed from reference TRBV7-8 and TRBJ1-4, reads GAGVSQSPRYKVAKRGQDVALRCDPISGHVSLFWYQQALGQGPEFLTYFQNEAQLDKSGLPSDRFFAERPEGSVSTLKIQRTQQEDSAVYLCASSLPGSNEKLFFGSGTQLSVL.

The chain joins TRBV29-1 to TRBJ2-1; tentatively, D is TRBD2 (7 bases). V lost 8 bases and J lost 1, with 18 bases in between. The CDR3 is 15 amino acids. Germline CDR1 is SQVTM and CDR2 is ANQGSEA. CDR3 sequence reads: CSTLPGGRSYNEQFF. The CDR3 coding sequence is TGCAGCACCCTCCCGGGGGGCCGTTCCTACAATGAGCAGTTCTTC.

V is TRBV7-3 and J is TRBJ2-5; the D gene is possibly TRBD2 (5 bases). The CDR3 has 16 amino acids. Between the trimmed V and J ends, which lost 4 bases and 1 base, there was a span of 16 bases. Looked up from germline, CDR1 is SGHTA and CDR2 is FQGTGA. DNA for the CDR3: TGTGCCAGCAGCTCCATTCCGGGGTTTCGCCAAGAGACCCAGTACTTC. Translating gives CASSSIPGFRQETQYF.

This clone has just a few counts. This chain uses TRBV5-1 with TRBJ2-3, with a tentative D call TRBD1 (5 bases). Trimming cost V 0 bases and J 1 base, with 9 bases left between them. There are 15 residues in the CDR3. Germline CDR1 and CDR2: SGHRS and YFSETQ. CDR3 in amino acids: CASSLDRPRTDTQYF. CDR3 in DNA: TGCGCCAGCAGCTTGGACAGGCCCCGCACAGATACGCAGTATTTT.

V is TRBV2 and J is TRBJ2-3; 8 nucleotides match TRBD1. The germline gives CDR1 SNHLY, CDR2 FYNNEI. The CDR3 is made up of 15 amino acids. The V gene end was trimmed by 6 bases and the J gene end by 0 bases; junction bases not matched to a gene: 5. The CDR3 loop is CASSLDRASTDTQYF. The DNA of the CDR3 is TGTGCCAGCAGCTTGGACAGGGCTAGCACAGATACGCAGTATTTT.

A note on this clone: Since the CDR3 does not end with the conserved phenylalanine or tryptophan, this likely comes from a read error. The chain recombines TRBV25-1 with TRBJ1-2; D perhaps matches TRBD1 (5 bases). The CDR3 spans 14 residues. Between the trimmed V and J ends, which lost 1 base and 4 bases, there was a span of 10 bases. Germline V gives CDR1 MGHDK, CDR2 SYGVNS. The CDR3 region has the DNA TGTGCCAGCAGTGAATTGGGGGGGGGCTATGGCTACACCCTC. Protein product: CASSELGGGYGYTL.